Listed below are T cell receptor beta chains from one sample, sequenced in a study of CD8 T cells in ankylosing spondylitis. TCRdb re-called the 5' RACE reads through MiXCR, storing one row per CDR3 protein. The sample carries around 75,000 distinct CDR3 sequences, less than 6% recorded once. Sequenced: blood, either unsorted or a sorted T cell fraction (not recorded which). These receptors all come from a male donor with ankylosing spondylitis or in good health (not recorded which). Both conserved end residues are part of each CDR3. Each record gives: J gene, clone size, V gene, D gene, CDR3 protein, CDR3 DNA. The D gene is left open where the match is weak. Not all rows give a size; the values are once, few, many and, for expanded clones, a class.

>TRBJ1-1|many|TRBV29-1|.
CSVDSPAGPEAFF
TGCAGCGTTGACTCTCCGGCGGGGCCTGAAGCTTTCTTT
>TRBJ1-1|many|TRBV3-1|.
CASSQNRDTEAFF
TGTGCCAGCAGCCAAAACAGAGACACTGAAGCTTTCTTT
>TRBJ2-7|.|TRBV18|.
CASWEASGYEQYF
TGTGCCAGCTGGGAGGCATCTGGGTACGAGCAGTACTTC
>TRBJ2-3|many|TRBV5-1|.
CASSLGDTQYF
TGCGCCAGCAGCTTGGGGGATACGCAGTATTTT
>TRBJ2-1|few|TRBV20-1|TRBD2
CGGYGTSGGYEQFF
TGCGGGGGATATGGGACTAGCGGGGGATATGAGCAGTTCTTC
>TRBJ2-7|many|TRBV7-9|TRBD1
CASRGTAYEQYF
TGTGCCAGCAGAGGGACAGCCTACGAGCAGTACTTC
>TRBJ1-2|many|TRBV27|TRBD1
CASAGGRDGYTF
TGTGCCAGCGCAGGGGGCAGGGATGGCTACACCTTC
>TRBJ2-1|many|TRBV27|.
CASSLAGPNEQFF
TGTGCCAGCAGTTTGGCAGGTCCCAATGAGCAGTTCTTC
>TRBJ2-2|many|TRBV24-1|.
CATSDLKALGGGYVGELFF
TGTGCCACCAGTGATTTAAAAGCACTAGGCGGGGGCTACGTCGGGGAGCTGTTTTTT
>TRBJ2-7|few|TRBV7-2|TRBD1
CASRDRSSYEQYF
TGTGCCAGCCGGGACAGGAGCTCCTACGAGCAGTACTTC
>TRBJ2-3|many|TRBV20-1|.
CSATGRRGTDTQYF
TGCAGTGCGACCGGGCGTCGAGGGACAGATACGCAGTATTTT
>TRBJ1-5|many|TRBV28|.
CASSFGNQPQHF
TGTGCCAGCAGTTTTGGAAATCAGCCCCAGCATTTT
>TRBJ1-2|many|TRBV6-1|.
CASRRGAPHGYTF
TGTGCCAGCAGAAGAGGGGCGCCGCATGGCTACACCTTC
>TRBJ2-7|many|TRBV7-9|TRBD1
CASSHRDSLSYEQYF
TGTGCCAGCAGCCACCGGGACAGTCTCTCCTACGAGCAGTACTTC
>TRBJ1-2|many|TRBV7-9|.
CASSSAGLGADYGYTF
TGTGCCAGCAGCTCAGCGGGTCTTGGAGCGGACTATGGCTACACCTTC
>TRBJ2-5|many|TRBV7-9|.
CASSLMERETQYF
TGTGCCAGCAGCTTAATGGAGAGGGAGACCCAGTACTTC
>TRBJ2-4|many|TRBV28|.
CASSLLGDLAKNIQYF
TGTGCCAGCAGTTTATTGGGGGACCTAGCCAAAAACATTCAGTACTTC
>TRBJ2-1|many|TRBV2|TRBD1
CASSQGGIGTGYNEQFF
TGTGCCAGCAGTCAGGGGGGAATCGGGACAGGGTACAATGAGCAGTTCTTC
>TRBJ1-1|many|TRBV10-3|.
CAIRETGEAFF
TGTGCCATCAGGGAGACAGGCGAAGCTTTCTTT
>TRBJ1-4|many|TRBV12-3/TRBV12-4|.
CASSSTRGTTNEKLFF
TGTGCCAGCAGTTCCACCAGGGGTACAACTAATGAAAAACTGTTTTTT
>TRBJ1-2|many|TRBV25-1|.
CASSGWTADYGYTF
TGTGCCAGCAGTGGCTGGACAGCCGACTATGGCTACACCTTC
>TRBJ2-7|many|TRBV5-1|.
CASRQTSGEQYF
TGCGCCAGCAGACAGACCTCCGGCGAGCAGTACTTC
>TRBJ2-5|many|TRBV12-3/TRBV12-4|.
CASTNPRRETQYF
TGTGCCAGCACCAACCCCCGTCGAGAGACCCAGTACTTC
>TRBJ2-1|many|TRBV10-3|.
CAISEPQSLPYNEQFF
TGTGCCATCAGTGAGCCACAGAGCCTCCCATACAATGAGCAGTTCTTC
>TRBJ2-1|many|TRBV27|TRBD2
CASSLGGVSYNEQFF
TGTGCCAGCAGTTTAGGGGGGGTCTCCTACAATGAGCAGTTCTTC
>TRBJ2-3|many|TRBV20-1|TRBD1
CSATGTGASDTQYF
TGCAGTGCCACCGGGACAGGGGCTTCGGATACGCAGTATTTT
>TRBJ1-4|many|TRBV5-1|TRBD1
CASSQEQGRDASEKLFF
TGCGCCAGCAGTCAGGAACAGGGGCGGGATGCCTCCGAAAAACTGTTTTTT
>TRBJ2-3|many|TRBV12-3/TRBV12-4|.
CASSNSDYTDTQYF
TGTGCCAGCAGTAACAGTGACTACACAGATACGCAGTATTTT
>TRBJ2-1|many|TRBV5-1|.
CASSLTFGDEQFF
TGCGCCAGCAGCTTGACCTTCGGCGATGAGCAGTTCTTC
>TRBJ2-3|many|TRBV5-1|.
CASSLEGGTDTQYF
TGCGCCAGCAGCTTGGAGGGGGGCACAGATACGCAGTATTTT
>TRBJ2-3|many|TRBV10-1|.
CASSESVGGPDTQYF
TGCGCCAGCAGTGAGTCGGTTGGGGGCCCAGATACGCAGTATTTT
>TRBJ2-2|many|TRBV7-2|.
CASGFRGTGELFF
TGTGCCAGCGGGTTCCGGGGCACCGGGGAGCTGTTTTTT
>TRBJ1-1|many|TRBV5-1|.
CASSLEEVSTEAFF
TGCGCCAGCAGCTTGGAGGAGGTATCCACTGAAGCTTTCTTT
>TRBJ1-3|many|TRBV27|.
CASSSRASGNTIYF
TGTGCCAGCAGTTCCCGGGCCTCTGGAAACACCATATATTTT
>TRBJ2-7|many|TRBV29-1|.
CSVGQWDEQYF
TGCAGCGTTGGACAGTGGGACGAGCAGTACTTC
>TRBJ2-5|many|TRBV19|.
CASRETFQETQYF
TGTGCCAGTAGAGAGACATTTCAAGAGACCCAGTACTTC
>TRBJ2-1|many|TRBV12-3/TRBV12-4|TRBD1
CASSPDRLGQFF
TGTGCCAGCAGTCCGGACAGGCTCGGGCAGTTCTTC
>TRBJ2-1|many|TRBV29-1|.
CSAETLGNEQFF
TGCAGCGCCGAGACCCTGGGCAATGAGCAGTTCTTC
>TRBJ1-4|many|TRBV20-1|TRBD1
CSAPGTGGKNEKLFF
TGCAGTGCCCCCGGGACAGGGGGCAAAAATGAAAAACTGTTTTTT
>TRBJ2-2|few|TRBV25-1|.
CASSGLAGRSTGELFF
TGTGCCAGCAGTGGGCTGGCCGGACGGAGCACCGGGGAGCTGTTTTTT
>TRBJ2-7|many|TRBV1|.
CTSSQGGAAPYF
TGCACCAGCAGCCAGGGCGGGGCCGCGCCGTACTTC
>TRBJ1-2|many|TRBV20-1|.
CSATQGDYTF
TGCAGTGCAACTCAAGGTGACTACACCTTC
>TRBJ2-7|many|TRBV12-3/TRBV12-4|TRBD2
CASSLVGLAGHHEQYF
TGTGCCAGCAGTTTAGTGGGGCTAGCGGGCCACCACGAGCAGTACTTC
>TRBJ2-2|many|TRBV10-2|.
CASTTTRKNTGELFF
TGCGCCAGCACTACGACTAGGAAGAACACCGGGGAGCTGTTTTTT
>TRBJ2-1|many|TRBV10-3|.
CAISEDGNEQFF
TGTGCCATCAGTGAGGACGGTAATGAGCAGTTCTTC
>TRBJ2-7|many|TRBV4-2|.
CASSLSNAYEQYF
TGTGCCAGCAGCCTTAGCAACGCCTACGAGCAGTACTTC